Listed here are 21 T cell receptor beta chains from one sample, sequenced in a study of T cell responses to AZD1222 COVID-19 vaccine. Clones were read by immunoSEQ multiplex PCR, and TCRdb kept only the in-frame ones, dropping some. The sample includes more than 95,000 clones, 70% to 90% of them seen just once. The input for sequencing was peripheral blood, taken on day 0 of AZD1222 vaccination. The receptor source for this set is an adult in good health.

The V and J genes are TRBV19 and TRBJ1-2; 10 bases line up with TRBD1. Germline-derived CDR1 and CDR2 are LNHDA and SQIVND (reference sequence). The ends lost 3 bases at V and 1 base at J; junction bases unmatched: 2. The CDR3 is made up of 15 amino acids. This CDR3 is CASSIGQGVNYGYTF. The CDR3 DNA follows: TGTGCCAGTAGTATTGGACAGGGGGTTAACTATGGCTACACCTTC. Together with reference TRBV19 and TRBJ1-2, the CDR3 gives the full variable domain: DGGITQSPKYLFRKEGQNVTLSCEQNLNHDAMYWYRQDPGQGLRLIYYSQIVNDFQKGDIAEGYSVSREKKESFPLTVTSAQKNPTAFYLCASSIGQGVNYGYTFGSGTRLTVV.

This clone was counted a single time. The rearrangement links TRBV10-2 to TRBJ2-7, with 11 positions matching TRBD2. V trimming: 8 bases; J trimming: 2 bases; junction bases outside the gene matches: 2. The CDR3 is 13 residues long. CDR1 and CDR2 (germline): WSHSY, SAAADI. The CDR3 DNA is TGCGCCAGCCGACTAGCGGGGACCTACGAGCAGTACTTC. The encoded protein is CASRLAGTYEQYF.

This clone was recorded once. The rearrangement uses TRBV27 and TRBJ1-5; D is ambiguous. V was cut by 4 bases and J by 3 bases, with 10 bases left in between. The CDR3 runs 14 residues. The germline gives CDR1 MNHEY, CDR2 SMNVEV (reference sequence). CDR3 sequence (DNA): TGTGCCAGCAGTTACGGAGGGATCAATCAGCCCCAGCATTTT. It yields the protein CASSYGGINQPQHF.

The genes are TRBV7-3 and TRBJ2-2, with D perhaps assigned TRBD1 or TRBD2 (5 bases each). The CDR3 is made up of 16 amino acids. The ends were cut back, 1 base at V and 2 bases at J, with 11 bases in the middle. Germline loops: CDR1 SGHTA, CDR2 FQGTGA. CDR3 DNA sequence: TGTGCCAGCAGCTTAAGTGGGACCGACAACACCGGGGAGCTGTTTTTT. Its translation is CASSLSGTDNTGELFF.

The chain recombines TRBV10-3 with TRBJ2-4; D is ambiguous. This CDR3 contains 17 residues. V dropped 0 bases and J dropped 2 bases, with 14 bases sitting between them. Germline V gene lookup returns CDR1 ENHRY and CDR2 SYGVKD. CDR3 nucleotide sequence: TGTGCCATCAGTGAGTCGGACGGGCTCGGGCCCAAAAACATTCAGTACTTC. Translated: CAISESDGLGPKNIQYF.

The chain couples TRBV4-1 to TRBJ2-1, with D unclear. The CDR3 sequence is 14 residues long. Germline V gene lookup returns CDR1 MGHRA and CDR2 YSYEKL. The V end was cut by 4 bases, the J end by 8 bases, with 15 bases between. The CDR3 is CASSRTLDPHEQFF. In DNA form, the CDR3 reads TGCGCCAGCAGCCGGACCCTAGACCCTCATGAGCAGTTCTTC.

The V and J genes are TRBV9 and TRBJ2-1; 9 positions match TRBD2. Germline CDR1 reads SGDLS; CDR2 reads YYNGEE. With V trimmed by 0 bases and J by 2 bases, 6 bases remained unmatched. The CDR3 has 17 residues. CDR3 residues: CASSVGGSGSPYNEQFF. The CDR3 DNA reads as TGTGCCAGCAGCGTAGGTGGTAGCGGGAGTCCCTACAATGAGCAGTTCTTC.

The gene calls are TRBV9 and TRBJ2-2; TRBD1 matches 7 bases. In germline, CDR1 is SGDLS, CDR2 YYNGEE. The CDR3 length is 16 residues. The V gene end was trimmed by 0 bases and the J gene end by 6 bases; junction bases not matched to a gene: 8. CDR3 loop: CASSVEGDSTAGELFF. The DNA of the CDR3 is TGTGCCAGCAGCGTAGAGGGGGACAGTACGGCCGGGGAGCTGTTTTTT.

The J gene is TRBJ1-2, the V gene TRBV6-5, with D perhaps matching TRBD1 (5 bases). This CDR3 has 13 amino acids. V was pared by 6 bases and J by 2 bases, with 10 bases between. Germline CDR1 and CDR2: MNHEY and SVGAGI. The CDR3 DNA reads as TGTGCCAGCAGCGAGACAGAAAACTATGGCTACACCTTC. Translating gives CASSETENYGYTF.

This chain joins TRBV12-5 and TRBJ1-2; no firm D call. This CDR3 has 10 amino acids. Trimming stripped 2 bases from V and 6 bases from J, with 1 base between. In germline, CDR1 is LGHNT, CDR2 FRNRAP. The CDR3 region has the DNA TGTGCTAGTGGTTTGCATGGCTACACCTTC. Protein product: CASGLHGYTF.

This clone was seen once. The chain employs TRBV19 and TRBJ2-3, with D possibly being TRBD2 (5 bases). The CDR3 sequence is 14 residues long. Germline V gives CDR1 LNHDA, CDR2 SQIVND (reference sequence). V lost 6 bases and J 3 bases, leaving 13 bases between the germline ends. The CDR3 sequence: CASSPWTETDTQYF. DNA for the CDR3: TGTGCCAGTAGCCCTTGGACTGAGACAGATACGCAGTATTTT.

The chain couples TRBV29-1 to TRBJ1-3; unclear D gene. The V end lost 2 bases, the J end lost 0 bases, and 8 bases lay between the germline ends. The CDR3 loop spans 14 amino acids. Germline CDR1 reads SQVTM; CDR2 reads ANQGSEA. The CDR3 DNA reads TGCAGCGTTGAAAACAGCTACTCTGGAAACACCATATATTTT. It is translated as CSVENSYSGNTIYF.

The chain recombines TRBV27 with TRBJ2-7, with a tentative D call TRBD1 (5 bases). Germline V gene data show CDR1 as MNHEY and CDR2 as SMNVEV (reference sequence). The CDR3 runs 15 residues. The V end lost 0 bases, the J end lost 7 bases, and 16 bases lay between the germline ends. The CDR3 is CASSLSYQGPWEQYF. CDR3 bases: TGTGCCAGCAGTTTATCGTACCAGGGCCCTTGGGAGCAGTACTTC.

The chain recombines TRBV4-3 with TRBJ2-1; 10 bases match TRBD2. CDR1 is LGHNA and CDR2 is YSLEER in the germline V gene. The ends lost 3 bases at V and 8 bases at J; junction bases unmatched: 10. The CDR3 is 16 residues long. This chain's CDR3 is CASSHYLAGVNDEQFF. Here the CDR3 DNA reads TGCGCCAGCAGCCATTACCTAGCGGGAGTAAATGATGAGCAGTTCTTC.

The rearrangement joins TRBV4-1 to TRBJ2-7; 7 bases agree with TRBD2. Losses at the gene ends were 4 bases for V and 0 bases for J; bases not matched to a gene: 6. Germline V gene lookup returns CDR1 MGHRA and CDR2 YSYEKL. This CDR3 region has 15 residues. The CDR3 loop reads CASSPAPSGSYEQYF. CDR3 coding DNA: TGCGCCAGCAGCCCGGCGCCTAGCGGCTCCTACGAGCAGTACTTC.

V and J are TRBV5-1 and TRBJ2-7, with D possibly called TRBD1 or TRBD2 (5 bases each). This CDR3 has 15 residues. The germline V and J ends were trimmed by 4 bases and 4 bases, with 18 bases remaining between them. Germline CDR1 SGHRS, CDR2 YFSETQ. The CDR3 bases are TGCGCCAGCAGCCTCCTGAGGGGCTCTAGGTACGAGCAGTACTTC. Its protein is CASSLLRGSRYEQYF.

The genes are TRBV12-1 and TRBJ1-6. TRBV12-1 is given as a pseudogene. This CDR3 has 15 residues. In nucleotides, the CDR3 is TGTGCCAGCAGCTTTAAGCCCCAGGGAGCTTCACCCCTCCACTTT. As protein: CASSFKPQGASPLHF.

To note about this clone: This same CDR3 is encoded by further DNA sequences in the sample. The J gene is TRBJ2-7, the V gene TRBV9; 9 bases are shared with TRBD1. Germline CDR1 is SGDLS and CDR2 is YYNGEE. Trimming removed 2 bases from V and 4 bases from J; junction bases left unmatched: 4. This CDR3 has 14 residues. The CDR3 region has the DNA TGTGCCAGCAGCGTTGGGACAGGGACGTACGAGCAGTACTTC. Amino acids: CASSVGTGTYEQYF.

The table lists this clone with a few counts. The chain links TRBV7-3 to TRBJ2-2, with TRBD1 matching 9 bases. This CDR3 has 15 residues. Germline V lookup: CDR1 SGHTA, CDR2 FQGTGA. After removal of 4 bases from V and 4 bases from J, the junction contained 4 bases not matched to a gene. The CDR3 bases are TGTGCCAGCAGCTCCGGACAGGGGACCACCGGGGAGCTGTTTTTT. It encodes CASSSGQGTTGELFF.

This chain links TRBV5-4 with TRBJ1-1; D not resolved. The germline CDR1 and CDR2 sequences are SGHNT and YYREEE (reference sequence). V lost 0 bases to trimming and J lost 6 bases, with 15 bases between them. This CDR3 has 15 residues. Here the CDR3 DNA reads TGTGCCAGCAGCTTGGGTAGGGAGGTCCTTGCTGAAGCTTTCTTT. Its protein is CASSLGREVLAEAFF.

The V and J genes are TRBV5-4 and TRBJ1-2; 7 bases match TRBD1. Germline values: CDR1 SGHNT, CDR2 YYREEE (reference sequence). This CDR3 contains 16 residues. Unmatched junction bases numbered 10, after V lost 2 bases and J lost 3 bases. CDR3 region: CASSLGGNRGDYGYTF. DNA of the CDR3: TGTGCCAGCAGCTTAGGGGGTAACAGGGGCGACTATGGCTACACCTTC. Combining the CDR3 with reference TRBV5-4 and TRBJ1-2 gives the whole variable domain ETGVTQSPTHLIKTRGQQVTLRCSSQSGHNTVSWYQQALGQGPQFIFQYYREEENGRGNFPPRFSGLQFPNYSSELNVNALELDDSALYLCASSLGGNRGDYGYTFGSGTRLTVV.